The following is a T cell receptor (beta chain) sequence with its context. Its antigen remains unknown. The data are from a study of T cells expressing NK-cell markers. Study details: Seropositivity for HCMV was found in most of the eight sequenced donors, with one seronegative. Study-wide points: CD8+ T cells in 5 or 6 donors included dominant NKG2C+ clonotypes at about 1.0-7.5%.

TCRdb re-called the 5' RACE reads and catalogs CDR3 proteins one per entry, DNA excluded. This table holds some 450,000 distinct CDR3 sequences. In germline, CDR1 is DFQATT, CDR2 SNEGSKA (reference sequence). The length of the CDR3 is 18 residues. The V and J genes are TRBV20-1 and TRBJ2-1; TCRdb's assignment of TRBD1 cannot be checked, as there is no DNA. The TCR was taken from a woman between 18 and 69 years old in good health. What was sequenced was blood T cells: a sorted CD56 or NKG2C T cell subset, CD4+ or CD8+ T cells, or bulk PBMC T cells (not recorded which). CDR3 amino acids: CSARRPPLAGRSYNEQFF.